Listed here are 23 T cell receptor beta chains from one sample, sequenced in a study of identical twins (dated by TCRdb to about 2016). Libraries were constructed by 5' RACE. The sequencer listed for this sample is Illumina HiSeq 2000. The public reads were reprocessed in TCRdb via fastp at Q25 and MiXCR, keeping in-frame beta chains. CDR3 protein duplicates are merged, each entry listing the most common genes and DNA. The sample table lists 300,000 to 350,000 distinct CDR3 sequences, more than 9% of them with a count of one. The ten largest account for just over 7% of the sample. These data also featured in a second study, about yellow fever vaccine responses in identical twins.

Sequenced material: CD8+ T cells sorted from blood. The receptors shown here come from a woman in her late teens or twenties in good health.

This clonotype was observed many times. This chain uses TRBV7-2 with TRBJ1-5; 7 bases are a match to TRBD1. Losses at the gene ends were 5 bases for V and 6 bases for J; bases not matched to a gene: 7. The CDR3 is made up of 14 amino acids. CDR1 and CDR2 (germline): SGHTA, FQGNSA. The CDR3, as DNA: TGTGCCAGCAGCACGACAGGGATAGGTCAGCCCCAGCATTTT. Its translation: CASSTTGIGQPQHF.

This clonotype was seen a handful of times. The V and J genes are TRBV11-3 and TRBJ2-7, with D possibly TRBD2 on 6 matching bases. Germline V gene lookup returns CDR1 SGHNT and CDR2 YENEEA. This CDR3 comprises 17 residues. Trimming took off 0 bases at V and 0 bases at J, with 15 bases between the two ends. The CDR3 DNA reads as TGTGCCAGCAGCTTAGACCACCGGGAGACGACCTCCTACGAGCAGTACTTC. Its protein is CASSLDHRETTSYEQYF.

This clonotype occurred a few times. This chain uses TRBV28 with TRBJ2-7; 8 bases fit TRBD1. V was clipped by 5 bases and J by 7 bases; unmatched bases: 10. Germline CDR1 and CDR2: MDHEN and SYDVKM. The CDR3 has 14 residues. This CDR3 is CASSEGRGRREQYF. The CDR3 DNA reads TGTGCCAGCAGTGAAGGCAGGGGGCGTCGGGAGCAGTACTTC.

This clonotype turned up a few times. The rearrangement links TRBV20-1 to TRBJ2-1; 7 bases fit TRBD2. V was pared by 3 bases and J by 1 base, with 6 bases of the junction left unmatched. The length of the CDR3 is 15 residues. Germline V gene lookup returns CDR1 DFQATT and CDR2 SNEGSKA (reference sequence). The chain's CDR3 is CSASWGGTSYNEQFF. The DNA for the CDR3 is TGCAGTGCTAGTTGGGGGGGAACATCCTACAATGAGCAGTTCTTC.

The gene calls are TRBV14 and TRBJ2-7; TRBD1 matches 8 bases. Germline V gene sequence: CDR1 SGHDN, CDR2 FVKESK. The V and J ends lost 3 bases and 6 bases, in that order; junction bases with no gene match: 4. There are 13 residues in the CDR3. CDR3 DNA sequence: TGTGCCAGCAGCCATGAACAGGGGGGCGAGCAGTACGTC. Translated: CASSHEQGGEQYV.

V usage is TRBV20-1 and J usage is TRBJ2-1, with 7 bases aligning to TRBD2. J gave up 7 bases and V 5 bases, and 8 bases lay outside the gene matches. Germline V CDR1 and CDR2: DFQATT, SNEGSKA (reference sequence). The CDR3 length is 13 residues. CDR3 residues: CSAWSGVQNEQFF. The DNA for the CDR3 is TGCAGTGCTTGGAGCGGGGTTCAGAATGAGCAGTTCTTC.

This clonotype came up many times. The gene calls are TRBV7-9 and TRBJ2-2; D may correspond to TRBD1 or TRBD2 (6 bases each). The CDR3 covers 14 residues. The V and J ends lost 2 bases and 5 bases respectively, with 9 bases between them. CDR1 and CDR2 from the germline V gene are SEHNR and FQNEAQ (reference sequence). In nucleotides, the CDR3 is TGTGCCAGCAGCTTAAGGGGGGCAACCGGGGAGCTGTTTTTT. The encoded protein is CASSLRGATGELFF.

The V and J genes are TRBV15 and TRBJ2-5, with 7 nucleotides matching TRBD1. V lost 0 bases, J lost 6 bases, and 7 bases stayed unmatched. The CDR3 is 15 amino acids. The germline V gene has CDR1 LNHNV and CDR2 YYDKDF (reference sequence). In DNA form, the CDR3 reads TGTGCCACCAGCAGAGATACTACAGGGGAAAAGACCCAGTACTTC. Amino acids: CATSRDTTGEKTQYF.

The table lists this clonotype with many counts. The chain recombines TRBV12-3 or TRBV12-4 with TRBJ2-5; D uncertain. Deletions cut 4 bases from V and 1 base from J, with 4 bases between. This CDR3 contains 12 residues. CDR3 bases: TGTGCCAGCAGTTGGACCCAAGAGACCCAGTACTTC. Protein sequence: CASSWTQETQYF.

The chain employs TRBV20-1 and TRBJ2-7, with D possibly being TRBD1 (5 bases). The CDR3 spans 13 residues. Germline CDR1 DFQATT, CDR2 SNEGSKA (reference sequence). V lost 7 bases and J lost 3, with 16 bases in between. Here the CDR3 DNA reads TGCAGTGTTCCAACCGACAGTAACTACGAGCAGTACGTC. It encodes CSVPTDSNYEQYV.

This rearrangement joins TRBV7-8 to TRBJ2-5, with TRBD1 as a possible D gene (5 bases). V lost 5 bases, J lost 5 bases, and 21 bases lay in between. This CDR3 is built from 16 residues. Germline CDR1 and CDR2: SGHVS and FQNEAQ. The CDR3 spells CASSDLVGRADETQYF. DNA for the CDR3: TGTGCCAGCAGCGACCTCGTGGGCAGGGCGGATGAGACCCAGTACTTC.

This clonotype was counted a few times. V is TRBV7-6 and J is TRBJ1-1; 10 bases match TRBD1. CDR3 size: 15 residues. Germline trimming cut 4 bases from V and 1 base from J; bases unmatched to any gene: 3. From germline, CDR1 is SGHVS and CDR2 FNYEAQ. The CDR3 is CASSSRQGANTEAFF. In DNA, the CDR3 is TGTGCCAGCAGCTCAAGACAGGGGGCGAACACTGAAGCTTTCTTT.

This clonotype has just a few counts. DNA for the CDR3: TGTGCCAGCCATTATAGCGGGAGTGAGAATGAGCAGTTCTTC. It is translated as CASHYSGSENEQFF. This chain uses TRBV28 with TRBJ2-1; 9 nucleotides agree with TRBD2. This CDR3 is 14 amino acids long. Trimming removed 8 bases from V and 7 bases from J; junction bases left unmatched: 9. Germline CDR1 and CDR2: MDHEN and SYDVKM.

The gene calls are TRBV2 and TRBJ2-5; 8 nucleotides match TRBD1. The trim removed 8 bases at V and 4 bases at J, leaving 12 bases unmatched. Germline-derived CDR1 and CDR2 are SNHLY and FYNNEI. The CDR3 loop spans 15 amino acids. The CDR3 is CASHHGQGPLETQYF. The CDR3 coding sequence is TGTGCCAGCCACCACGGACAGGGTCCGTTAGAGACCCAGTACTTC.

This clonotype was counted between two and nine times. Given a much more abundant clone one base away, this may be a read error. This chain uses TRBV2 with TRBJ1-2; TRBD1 is a possible D gene (6 bases). Germline values: CDR1 SNHLY, CDR2 FYNNEI. The germline V and J ends were trimmed by 3 bases and 2 bases, with 7 bases remaining between them. The CDR3 has 13 residues. CDR3 in amino acids: CASSDTGNYGYTF. CDR3 DNA sequence: TGTGCCAGCAGTGATACAGGGAACTATGGCTACACCTTC.

The J gene is TRBJ1-6, the V gene TRBV5-6; D remains unclear. There are 13 residues in the CDR3. V shed 0 bases and J shed 9 bases, with 7 bases lying between them. CDR1 and CDR2 (germline): SGHDT, YYEEEE. CDR3 sequence reads: CASSLGAPSPLHF. The CDR3 coding sequence is TGTGCCAGCAGCTTGGGTGCGCCTTCACCCCTCCACTTT.

V usage is TRBV9 and J usage is TRBJ2-1; TRBD1 agrees at 8 bases. The CDR3 extends over 14 amino acids. Germline trimming cut 3 bases from V and 8 bases from J; bases unmatched to any gene: 7. Germline CDR1 SGDLS, CDR2 YYNGEE. The DNA of the CDR3 is TGTGCCAGCAGCGCAATCCCAGGGGGCGATGAGCAGTTCTTC. Protein sequence: CASSAIPGGDEQFF.

This clonotype has just a few counts. V usage is TRBV12-3 or TRBV12-4 and J usage is TRBJ2-3; 8 bases are shared with TRBD1. The V gene end was trimmed by 0 bases and the J gene end by 6 bases; junction bases not matched to a gene: 8. The CDR3 loop spans 16 amino acids. In DNA, the CDR3 is TGTGCCAGCAGTTTAGCGTGGGGACAGGCCGCCGATACGCAGTATTTT. Translating gives CASSLAWGQAADTQYF.

This chain joins TRBV11-1 and TRBJ2-1; D is ambiguous. The germline V and J ends were trimmed by 5 bases and 0 bases, with 20 bases remaining between them. The CDR3 covers 18 residues. Germline V gene lookup returns CDR1 SGHAT and CDR2 FQDESV (reference sequence). The CDR3 sequence is CASSRPKTDLSSYNEQFF. The DNA of the CDR3 is TGTGCCAGCAGCAGACCGAAGACCGACCTCAGCTCCTACAATGAGCAGTTCTTC.

This clonotype was picked up a small number of times. V usage is TRBV20-1 and J usage is TRBJ2-5; D uncertain. The V end lost 3 bases, the J end lost 5 bases, and 7 bases lay between the germline ends. The CDR3 runs to 11 residues. Germline values: CDR1 DFQATT, CDR2 SNEGSKA (reference sequence). This chain's CDR3 is CSASPEETQYF. The CDR3 nucleotides are TGCAGTGCTAGCCCCGAGGAGACCCAGTACTTC.

CDR3 loop: CSVDGQGTYEQYF. In nucleotides, the CDR3 is TGCAGCGTTGACGGGCAGGGAACCTACGAGCAGTACTTC. This chain connects TRBV29-1 to TRBJ2-7, with D perhaps matching TRBD1 (5 bases). This CDR3 has 13 amino acids. The V end was cut by 3 bases, the J end by 2 bases, with 11 bases between. Germline CDR1 reads SQVTM; CDR2 reads ANQGSEA.

Only a few counts were recorded for this clonotype. The V gene is TRBV6-5, the J gene TRBJ2-5; the D is unclear. The CDR3 length is 15 residues. Germline values: CDR1 MNHEY, CDR2 SVGAGI. Trimming removed 4 bases at V and 4 bases at J, with 16 bases between. The CDR3 coding sequence is TGTGCCAGCAGTTCTACCAGCGTTCGTGTAGAGACCCAGTACTTC. This gives the protein CASSSTSVRVETQYF.

As DNA, the CDR3 is TGTGCCAGCAGTTACCCATCTCGCGTAAACTACGAGCAGTACTTC. Protein: CASSYPSRVNYEQYF. The V and J genes are TRBV6-5 and TRBJ2-7, with D hard to call. V lost 2 bases to trimming and J lost 3 bases, with 14 bases between them. The CDR3 length is 15 residues. Per the germline V gene, CDR1 is MNHEY and CDR2 is SVGAGI.